The 27 T cell receptor beta chains reported below all come from one sample, sequenced in a study of OX40 agonist ivuxolimab in advanced cancers. TCRdb's table, derived via immunoSEQ multiplex PCR, lists solely in-frame clones and lacks some. The sample holds about 80,000 clones, roughly 85% seen once. Sequencing used CD4+ or CD8+ T cells sorted from blood, obtained in a trial of the OX40 agonist ivuxolimab. These receptors all stem from an adult with an advanced solid tumor such as melanoma, head and neck, liver or kidney cancer.

This chain joins TRBV10-3 and TRBJ2-2; D possibly corresponds to TRBD1 (6 bases). CDR3 size: 16 residues. Germline V CDR1 and CDR2: ENHRY, SYGVKD. Trimming removed 1 base from V and 0 bases from J, with 9 bases in between. CDR3 residues: CAISEFGQTNTGELFF. CDR3 in DNA: TGTGCCATCAGTGAGTTTGGACAGACGAACACCGGGGAGCTGTTTTTT.

The chain couples TRBV29-1 to TRBJ1-5; D not certain. The CDR3 length is 13 residues. Per the germline V gene, CDR1 is SQVTM and CDR2 is ANQGSEA. V lost 6 bases, J lost 7 bases, and 16 bases lay in between. In DNA, the CDR3 is TGCAGCGTCAGGCCCGCCCGGGGACAGCCCCAGCATTTT. It encodes CSVRPARGQPQHF.

The chain is built from TRBV28 and TRBJ2-1; the D is unclear. CDR1 is MDHEN and CDR2 is SYDVKM in the germline V gene. There are 14 residues in the CDR3. V shed 7 bases and J shed 7 bases, with 17 bases lying between them. The CDR3 DNA reads as TGTGCCAGCACTCGGAGTGGAGTGGCAAATGAGCAGTTCTTC. Amino acids: CASTRSGVANEQFF. The full variable domain, completed using reference TRBV28 and TRBJ2-1, is DVKVTQSSRYLVKRTGEKVFLECVQDMDHENMFWYRQDPGLGLRLIYFSYDVKMKEKGDIPEGYSVSREKKERFSLILESASTNQTSMYLCASTRSGVANEQFFGPGTRLTVL.

The chain combines TRBV7-2 with TRBJ1-1; 9 bases line up with TRBD1. This CDR3 comprises 14 residues. V trimming: 6 bases; J trimming: 5 bases; junction bases outside the gene matches: 7. The germline CDR1 and CDR2 sequences are SGHTA and FQGNSA. The CDR3 reads CASRPGTGWTEAFF. Written as DNA, the CDR3 is TGTGCCAGCAGACCCGGGACAGGGTGGACTGAAGCTTTCTTT. Full variable domain (rest looked up from reference TRBV7-2 and TRBJ1-1): GAGVSQSPSNKVTEKGKDVELRCDPISGHTALYWYRQSLGQGLEFLIYFQGNSAPDKSGLPSDRFSAERTGGSVSTLTIQRTQQEDSAVYLCASRPGTGWTEAFFGQGTRLTVV.

CDR3 DNA: TGTGCCAGCAGCTCAGACAGGGTCAGGGAGACCGGGGAGCTGTTTTTT. Translated: CASSSDRVRETGELFF. This chain connects TRBV7-3 to TRBJ2-2, with 7 bases aligning to TRBD1. Trimming removed 4 bases from V and 5 bases from J; junction bases left unmatched: 10. Looked up from germline, CDR1 is SGHTA and CDR2 is FQGTGA. The CDR3 spans 16 residues.

The V call is TRBV6-1, the J call TRBJ2-1; D is possibly TRBD2 (5 bases). Germline V gene data show CDR1 as MNHNS and CDR2 as SASEGT. Deletions cut 0 bases from V and 10 bases from J, with 16 bases between. The CDR3 has 15 residues. The CDR3 bases are TGTGCCAGCAGTGAAGCGAGGGCCAAAGGCCGGGAGCAGTTCTTC. Protein sequence: CASSEARAKGREQFF.

This clone was found a few times. V usage is TRBV7-2 and J usage is TRBJ2-7; weak D call: TRBD2 (6 bases). From germline, CDR1 is SGHTA and CDR2 FQGNSA. The length of the CDR3 is 17 residues. V was trimmed by 1 base and J by 6 bases, leaving 22 bases between them. This CDR3 reads CASSLVFGGGMRSEQYF. The CDR3 DNA is TGTGCCAGCAGCTTAGTTTTTGGAGGAGGGATGCGCAGCGAGCAGTACTTC.

The genes are TRBV9 and TRBJ2-5; 11 nucleotides line up with TRBD2. This CDR3 is built from 15 residues. Germline-derived CDR1 and CDR2 are SGDLS and YYNGEE. V trimming: 4 bases; J trimming: 4 bases; junction bases outside the gene matches: 6. The CDR3 region has the DNA TGTGCCAGCAGCTTTAGCGGGGGGGCAGGAGAGACCCAGTACTTC. Translated: CASSFSGGAGETQYF.

This clone appeared a few times. V gene TRBV19 combines with J gene TRBJ1-1, with 10 bases identical to TRBD1. CDR3 size: 15 residues. Germline trimming cut 7 bases from V and 0 bases from J; bases unmatched to any gene: 5. Germline V lookup: CDR1 LNHDA, CDR2 SQIVND (reference sequence). Here the CDR3 reads CASTRDRGMNTEAFF. The CDR3 nucleotides read TGTGCCAGTACTCGGGACAGGGGAATGAACACTGAAGCTTTCTTT.

This clone was counted between two and nine times. V usage is TRBV7-2 and J usage is TRBJ1-1, with unresolved D. Germline assignment: CDR1 SGHTA and CDR2 FQGNSA. Trimming left V 1 base short and J 1 base short, with 10 bases between. The CDR3 is 15 residues long. The CDR3 sequence is CASSLDSSRNTEAFF. The CDR3 bases are TGTGCCAGCAGCTTAGACAGTTCTAGGAACACTGAAGCTTTCTTT. Full variable domain (rest looked up from reference TRBV7-2 and TRBJ1-1): GAGVSQSPSNKVTEKGKDVELRCDPISGHTALYWYRQSLGQGLEFLIYFQGNSAPDKSGLPSDRFSAERTGGSVSTLTIQRTQQEDSAVYLCASSLDSSRNTEAFFGQGTRLTVV.

V usage is TRBV7-3 and J usage is TRBJ2-7; TRBD2 matches 8 bases. This CDR3 is built from 15 residues. Trimming at V came to 5 bases and at J to 6 bases, leaving 12 bases not matched to a gene. CDR1 SGHTA and CDR2 FQGTGA come from the germline V gene. CDR3 amino acids: CASSPDVAGGFEQYF. CDR3 sequence (DNA): TGTGCCAGCAGCCCTGACGTGGCGGGAGGTTTCGAGCAGTACTTC.

The chain recombines TRBV6-5 with TRBJ2-7; 9 nucleotides match TRBD1. CDR1 is MNHEY and CDR2 is SVGAGI in the germline V gene. Trimming took 6 bases from V and 3 from J; bases not matched to a gene: 9. This CDR3 comprises 15 residues. The CDR3 nucleotides read TGTGCCAGCAGGTCGGGCACAGGGGGCGTCTACGAGCAGTACTTC. It codes for CASRSGTGGVYEQYF.

This clone appeared once. V usage is TRBV7-8 and J usage is TRBJ2-7; TRBD1 agrees at 9 bases. In germline, CDR1 is SGHVS, CDR2 FQNEAQ. The CDR3 consists of 14 residues. With V trimmed by 5 bases and J by 7 bases, 9 bases remained unmatched. The CDR3 protein is CASSRFGTGHEQYF. CDR3 coding DNA: TGTGCCAGCAGCCGCTTTGGGACAGGGCATGAGCAGTACTTC.

J is TRBJ2-7 and V is TRBV6-5; D gene unclear. Trimming shortened V by 7 bases and J by 4 bases, and 8 bases separated the two germline ends. Germline lookup yields CDR1 MNHEY and CDR2 SVGAGI. The CDR3 is 11 amino acids. In nucleotides, the CDR3 is TGTGCCAGCACCGGGCAGTACGAGCAGTACTTC. Protein sequence: CASTGQYEQYF.

The J gene is TRBJ1-2, the V gene TRBV5-1, with D possibly TRBD1 on 5 matching bases. Looked up from germline, CDR1 is SGHRS and CDR2 is YFSETQ. Trimming cost V 3 bases and J 3 bases, with 15 bases left between them. This CDR3 comprises 15 residues. The CDR3 region has the DNA TGCGCCAGCAGCTCTGGGGACCGAAACCACTATGGCTACACCTTC. Its protein product is CASSSGDRNHYGYTF. The complete variable domain, with remaining parts taken from reference TRBV5-1 and TRBJ1-2, reads KAGVTQTPRYLIKTRGQQVTLSCSPISGHRSVSWYQQTPGQGLQFLFEYFSETQRNKGNFPGRFSGRQFSNSRSEMNVSTLELGDSALYLCASSSGDRNHYGYTFGSGTRLTVV.

The chain has TRBV5-6 and TRBJ1-4; D is uncertain. Germline assignment: CDR1 SGHDT and CDR2 YYEEEE. Trimming left V 5 bases short and J 0 bases short, with 8 bases between. The CDR3 spans 14 residues. CDR3 bases: TGTGCCAGCAGTACCATTGCAACTAATGAAAAACTGTTTTTT. This codes for CASSTIATNEKLFF. Combining the CDR3 with reference TRBV5-6 and TRBJ1-4 gives the whole variable domain DAGVTQSPTHLIKTRGQQVTLRCSPKSGHDTVSWYQQALGQGPQFIFQYYEEEERQRGNFPDRFSGHQFPNYSSELNVNALLLGDSALYLCASSTIATNEKLFFGSGTQLSVL.

The J gene is TRBJ2-1, the V gene TRBV28; D not resolved. The germline CDR1 and CDR2 sequences are MDHEN and SYDVKM. This CDR3 is built from 13 residues. V was trimmed by 6 bases and J by 15 bases, leaving 21 bases between them. As DNA, the CDR3 is TGTGCCAGCAGCCCTTATAGTCCCAGGCCTGGGTTCTTC. Translation gives CASSPYSPRPGFF.

The CDR3 nucleotides read TGCGCCAGCAGCTTCGGGGGGGAGACTGAAGCTTTCTTT. Its translation: CASSFGGETEAFF. V usage is TRBV5-1 and J usage is TRBJ1-1; the D gene is possibly TRBD1 (5 bases). Germline CDR1 and CDR2: SGHRS and YFSETQ. The CDR3 sequence is 13 residues long. V was pared by 2 bases and J by 5 bases, with 10 bases between. The variable domain in full, with the rest retrieved from reference TRBV5-1 and TRBJ1-1, is KAGVTQTPRYLIKTRGQQVTLSCSPISGHRSVSWYQQTPGQGLQFLFEYFSETQRNKGNFPGRFSGRQFSNSRSEMNVSTLELGDSALYLCASSFGGETEAFFGQGTRLTVV.

Written as DNA, the CDR3 is TGTGCCAGTACGGCGGGGGACATTAATCAGCCCCAGCATTTT. Translating gives CASTAGDINQPQHF. This chain links TRBV19 with TRBJ1-5, with D perhaps TRBD1 (6 bases). Per the germline V gene, CDR1 is LNHDA and CDR2 is SQIVND (reference sequence). The CDR3 covers 14 residues. With 7 bases removed from V and 4 bases from J, the gap between germline ends came to 14 bases.

The chain is built from TRBV30 and TRBJ1-6, with D unresolved. The germline V gene has CDR1 GTSNPN and CDR2 SVGIG (reference sequence). V lost 4 bases and J 10 bases, leaving 14 bases between the germline ends. This CDR3 is 13 amino acids long. The CDR3 DNA follows: TGTGCCTGGAAGTCGGGGTTTCGATCACCCCTCCACTTT. Amino acid sequence: CAWKSGFRSPLHF. Drawing the rest from reference TRBV30 and TRBJ1-6, the complete variable domain is SQTIHQWPATLVQPVGSPLSLECTVEGTSNPNLYWYRQAAGRGLQLLFYSVGIGQISSEVPQNLSASRPQDRQFILSSKKLLLSDSGFYLCAWKSGFRSPLHFGNGTRLTVT.

This clone was observed once. CDR3 in DNA: TGTGCCAGCAGCTTAACTTCAGGGACCTACAATGAGCAGTTCTTC. This encodes CASSLTSGTYNEQFF. The chain recombines TRBV7-3 with TRBJ2-1, with D possibly being TRBD1 (5 bases). CDR3 size: 15 residues. Per the germline V gene, CDR1 is SGHTA and CDR2 is FQGTGA. V was shortened by 0 bases and J by 2 bases, with 8 bases between the two germline ends.

The chain has TRBV19 and TRBJ2-5; 7 bases align to TRBD1. Germline V gene sequence: CDR1 LNHDA, CDR2 SQIVND (reference sequence). The CDR3 covers 14 residues. After removal of 3 bases from V and 3 bases from J, the junction contained 4 bases not matched to a gene. CDR3 coding DNA: TGTGCCAGTAGTATCCGACAGGGCAAAGAGACCCAGTACTTC. Translating it yields CASSIRQGKETQYF.

This rearrangement joins TRBV6-5 to TRBJ2-1; D remains ambiguous. This CDR3 contains 14 residues. V was pared by 2 bases and J by 7 bases, with 12 bases between. Germline CDR1 is MNHEY and CDR2 is SVGAGI. The CDR3 region is CASSYGLMGNEQFF. CDR3 in DNA: TGTGCCAGCAGTTACGGGCTAATGGGAAATGAGCAGTTCTTC.

The rearrangement joins TRBV7-2 to TRBJ1-2, with 10 bases aligning to TRBD1. Germline V CDR1 and CDR2: SGHTA, FQGNSA. The CDR3 spans 13 residues. V trimming: 6 bases; J trimming: 6 bases; junction bases outside the gene matches: 4. The CDR3: CASRSGTGDGYTF. CDR3 nucleotides: TGTGCCAGCAGGTCCGGGACAGGGGATGGCTACACCTTC.

J is TRBJ2-3 and V is TRBV7-2, with 12 bases lining up with TRBD2. The CDR3 loop spans 17 amino acids. From germline, CDR1 is SGHTA and CDR2 FQGNSA. J gave up 1 base and V 1 base, and 3 bases lay outside the gene matches. CDR3 protein: CASSLVRTSGGTDTQYF. DNA for the CDR3: TGTGCCAGCAGCTTAGTTCGGACTAGCGGGGGCACAGATACGCAGTATTTT. Complete variable domain (other parts from reference TRBV7-2 and TRBJ2-3): GAGVSQSPSNKVTEKGKDVELRCDPISGHTALYWYRQSLGQGLEFLIYFQGNSAPDKSGLPSDRFSAERTGGSVSTLTIQRTQQEDSAVYLCASSLVRTSGGTDTQYFGPGTRLTVL.

The V gene is TRBV11-3, the J gene TRBJ1-1; no clear D gene. This CDR3 is built from 14 residues. V lost 1 base, J lost 1 base, and 7 bases lay in between. Germline V gene data show CDR1 as SGHNT and CDR2 as YENEEA. DNA of the CDR3: TGTGCCAGCAGCTTAGGCGGCGGGAACACTGAAGCTTTCTTT. This sequence encodes CASSLGGGNTEAFF.

V and J are TRBV6-5 and TRBJ2-7; D could derive from TRBD1 or TRBD2 (6 bases each). With 8 bases removed from V and 2 bases from J, the gap between germline ends came to 10 bases. Germline V gene sequence: CDR1 MNHEY, CDR2 SVGAGI. This CDR3 has 12 residues. This CDR3 is CASGRTAYEQYF. CDR3 DNA sequence: TGTGCCAGCGGGAGGACAGCCTACGAGCAGTACTTC.